This T cell receptor beta chain was identified in a study of PD-1 blockade in classical Hodgkin lymphoma. About the study: Patients got intravenous nivolumab 3 mg/kg every 2 weeks.

Produced via immunoSEQ multiplex PCR; TCRdb's table is partial and in-frame only. Of around 34,000 clones listed, around 76% are singletons. There was relapse after autologous stem cell transplantation in every patient, and there was variation in brentuximab vedotin exposure. As to this clone: Its antigen remains unidentified.

This CDR3 comprises 14 residues. V gave up 4 bases and J gave up 0 bases; unmatched junction bases: 1. Germline values: CDR1 ENHRY, CDR2 SYGVKD. Study-level findings and limits: A significant rise in TCR diversity by C4D1 was seen for CD4+ but not CD8+ cells. Complete responders entered with baseline diversity on par with newly diagnosed patients, the results showed.

The material was peripheral blood mononuclear cells (PBMCs), obtained before the second cycle of nivolumab. The TCR sequence derives from a human donor with classical Hodgkin lymphoma. The rearrangement uses TRBV10-3 and TRBJ1-1; TRBD1 aligns across 8 bases. The CDR3: CAISVDRVNTEAFF. The DNA of the CDR3 is TGTGCCATCAGTGTGGACAGGGTGAACACTGAAGCTTTCTTT.